Below are 6 T cell receptor beta chains sequenced from a single sample in a study of beta chain features in type 1 diabetes. Since all of the isolated RNA was reverse transcribed, expressed TCRB transcripts were what got sequenced. The repertoire was sequenced with immunoSEQ multiplex PCR; TCRdb's copy has only in-frame clones and lacks some. The data contain under 900,000 clones, about a sixth of them singletons. The sequenced sample consisted of naive CD4+ T cells from blood. The receptors shown here come from a woman younger than 35 in good health.

This clone was seen a handful of times. The chain uses TRBV4-3 and TRBJ1-1; unclear D gene. The germline V gene has CDR1 LGHNA and CDR2 YSLEER. The CDR3 consists of 12 residues. With 0 bases removed from V and 7 bases from J, the gap between germline ends came to 6 bases. This CDR3 reads CASSQEGSEAFF. For the CDR3, the DNA is TGCGCCAGCAGCCAAGAGGGAAGTGAAGCTTTCTTT.

In its sample, this clone was seen a few times. This sequence joins TRBV28 and TRBJ1-2; 7 nucleotides align to TRBD1. Losses at the gene ends were 2 bases for V and 2 bases for J; bases not matched to a gene: 8. CDR1 MDHEN and CDR2 SYDVKM come from the germline V gene. This CDR3 is built from 16 residues. CDR3 nucleotide sequence: TGTGCCAGCAGTTTACCGGGCTTGGGACAGAACTATGGCTACACCTTC. Amino acids: CASSLPGLGQNYGYTF.

The chain links TRBV19 to TRBJ1-5; D uncertain. Trimming took off 1 base at V and 3 bases at J, with 7 bases between the two ends. The CDR3 loop spans 14 amino acids. Germline V gene sequence: CDR1 LNHDA, CDR2 SQIVND (reference sequence). Here the CDR3 reads CASSIGGNNQPQHF. CDR3 in DNA: TGTGCCAGTAGTATAGGAGGGAACAATCAGCCCCAGCATTTT.

This chain uses TRBV27 with TRBJ2-5; a possible D gene is TRBD1 (5 bases). The germline V gene encodes CDR1 MNHEY and CDR2 SMNVEV (reference sequence). CDR3 length: 13 amino acids. The V end lost 3 bases, the J end lost 5 bases, and 10 bases lay between the germline ends. The CDR3 DNA sequence: TGTGCCAGCAGTTTGGCAGGGTCGGAGACCCAGTACTTC. Amino acids: CASSLAGSETQYF.

The chain carries TRBV2 and TRBJ2-6; D might be TRBD2 (6 bases). CDR1 is SNHLY, CDR2 FYNNEI, per germline. The CDR3 extends over 15 amino acids. Trimming shortened V by 6 bases and J by 1 base, and 10 bases separated the two germline ends. The CDR3 sequence: CASSKAGSGANVLTF. The CDR3 DNA sequence: TGTGCCAGCAGCAAGGCGGGGTCTGGGGCCAACGTCCTGACTTTC.

The DNA for the CDR3 is TGTGCCAGCAGCACCGGGACTAACTCCTACAATGAGCAGTTCTTC. Its translation is CASSTGTNSYNEQFF. The chain joins TRBV5-4 to TRBJ2-1; 7 bases match TRBD2. There are 15 residues in the CDR3. The V segment lost 4 bases and the J segment 0 bases; nucleotides outside the gene matches: 4. Per the germline V gene, CDR1 is SGHNT and CDR2 is YYREEE (reference sequence).